These 12 T cell receptor beta chains came from one sample sequenced in a study of cytomegalovirus exposure and HLA in healthy donors (TCRdb year 2017). Library preparation employed the immunoSEQ multiplex PCR assay. In TCRdb, the immuneACCESS table is reduced to in-frame sequences with V and J assigned. These tables do not hold every clone; where another copy was compared, an unresolved V gene accounts for under half, and the others remain unexplained. The sample table shows about 160,000 clones, and 86% are seen once. Together, the top ten hold under 7% of the sample. Sequenced material: PBMCs. The receptors originated from a woman aged 25 to 39 in good health and CMV-seronegative.

The chain joins TRBV7-9 to TRBJ1-4; D ambiguous. Trimming shortened V by 5 bases and J by 8 bases, and 12 bases separated the two germline ends. CDR3 size: 13 residues. Germline lookup yields CDR1 SEHNR and CDR2 FQNEAQ (reference sequence). CDR3 bases: TGTGCCAGCAGCCCAACCAAGGACGAAAAACTGTTTTTT. Protein: CASSPTKDEKLFF.

This clone has just one count. Other DNA sequences within the sample encode an identical CDR3. The rearrangement links TRBV11-2 to TRBJ2-2, with 9 bases fitting TRBD1. The germline CDR1 and CDR2 sequences are SGHAT and FQNNGV. Losses at the gene ends were 6 bases for V and 6 bases for J; bases not matched to a gene: 2. The CDR3 consists of 13 residues. CDR3 coding DNA: TGTGCCAGCAGTCGACAGGGGGCCGGGGAGCTGTTTTTT. Translation gives CASSRQGAGELFF.

The chain is built from TRBV4-3 and TRBJ1-1; maybe TRBD1 (5 bases). Looked up from germline, CDR1 is LGHNA and CDR2 is YSLEER. The V and J ends lost 0 bases and 4 bases respectively, with 15 bases between them. This CDR3 comprises 16 residues. This chain's CDR3 is CASSQEDRGRSTEAFF. DNA of the CDR3: TGCGCCAGCAGCCAAGAAGATAGGGGCCGGTCCACTGAAGCTTTCTTT.

This CDR3 is CASSHGQGLSTEAFF. The CDR3, as DNA: TGCGCCAGCAGCCACGGACAGGGTTTGAGCACTGAAGCTTTCTTT. The chain links TRBV5-1 to TRBJ1-1; 8 nucleotides align to TRBD1. The CDR3 length is 15 residues. The ends lost 4 bases at V and 4 bases at J; junction bases unmatched: 9. Per germline, CDR1 SGHRS and CDR2 YFSETQ.

This rearrangement joins TRBV6-5 to TRBJ2-7; TRBD1 agrees at 9 bases. V was pared by 2 bases and J by 6 bases, with 8 bases of the junction left unmatched. The CDR3 has 15 residues. The germline V gene has CDR1 MNHEY and CDR2 SVGAGI. CDR3 sequence: CASSYLGQGRVEQYF. The CDR3 DNA is TGTGCCAGCAGTTACCTCGGACAGGGGCGCGTCGAGCAGTACTTC.

This rearrangement joins TRBV5-6 to TRBJ2-1, with 12 bases identical to TRBD2. The J segment lost 8 bases and the V segment lost 1 base, leaving 7 bases of the junction unmatched. The CDR3 extends over 16 amino acids. Germline CDR1 SGHDT, CDR2 YYEEEE. The CDR3 nucleotides read TGTGCCAGCAGCTTGTTGACTAGCGGGAGAGTAGATGAGCAGTTCTTC. It encodes CASSLLTSGRVDEQFF.

V is TRBV7-8 and J is TRBJ2-7, with 8 bases identical to TRBD2. V lost 5 bases to trimming and J lost 5 bases; unmatched junction nucleotides: 11. Germline CDR1 is SGHVS and CDR2 is FQNEAQ. The length of the CDR3 is 15 residues. In DNA, the CDR3 is TGTGCCAGCAGCCCGGGACTAGTCAGACCCCACGAGCAGTACTTC. Translation gives CASSPGLVRPHEQYF.

The genes are TRBV11-2 and TRBJ2-1; D unclear. The CDR3 covers 13 residues. The V end was cut by 4 bases, the J end by 1 base, with 5 bases between. Germline CDR1 and CDR2: SGHAT and FQNNGV. CDR3 sequence (DNA): TGTGCCAGCAGCTCAACTTCCTACAATGAGCAGTTCTTC. It yields the protein CASSSTSYNEQFF. Together with reference TRBV11-2 and TRBJ2-1, the CDR3 gives the full variable domain: EAGVAQSPRYKIIEKRQSVAFWCNPISGHATLYWYQQILGQGPKLLIQFQNNGVVDDSQLPKDRFSAERLKGVDSTLKIQPAKLEDSAVYLCASSSTSYNEQFFGPGTRLTVL.

V is TRBV10-3 and J is TRBJ1-2; possible D gene TRBD1, 5 bases. Germline V gene lookup returns CDR1 ENHRY and CDR2 SYGVKD. V was trimmed by 3 bases and J by 3 bases, leaving 14 bases between them. The CDR3 contains 15 residues. The CDR3 DNA is TGTGCCATCAGTGATATTTCAGGGCCCCACTATGGCTACACCTTC. Protein sequence: CAISDISGPHYGYTF.

V and J are TRBV29-1 and TRBJ2-1, with 7 bases fitting TRBD1. The CDR3 is made up of 11 amino acids. Looked up from germline, CDR1 is SQVTM and CDR2 is ANQGSEA. Trimming removed 6 bases from V and 9 bases from J; junction bases left unmatched: 5. The CDR3 sequence: CSVTGDGEQFF. In DNA form, the CDR3 reads TGCAGCGTCACAGGGGATGGTGAGCAGTTCTTC.

The chain couples TRBV30 to TRBJ2-1; no reliable D call. Between the trimmed V and J ends, which lost 7 bases and 9 bases, there was a span of 22 bases. Germline lookup yields CDR1 GTSNPN and CDR2 SVGIG (reference sequence). The CDR3 runs to 14 residues. The CDR3 sequence is CASHGLTVHGEQFF. CDR3 coding DNA: TGTGCCTCACATGGTCTGACGGTTCACGGTGAGCAGTTCTTC. The full variable domain, rest sourced from reference TRBV30 and TRBJ2-1, is SQTIHQWPATLVQPVGSPLSLECTVEGTSNPNLYWYRQAAGRGLQLLFYSVGIGQISSEVPQNLSASRPQDRQFILSSKKLLLSDSGFYLCASHGLTVHGEQFFGPGTRLTVL.

The chain joins TRBV7-8 to TRBJ2-7; no clear D gene. The V and J ends lost 0 bases and 1 base respectively, with 10 bases between them. This CDR3 comprises 15 residues. The germline CDR1 and CDR2 sequences are SGHVS and FQNEAQ. CDR3 sequence: CASSLAAQISYEQYF. As DNA, the CDR3 is TGTGCCAGCAGCTTAGCGGCTCAGATATCCTACGAGCAGTACTTC.